Sequencing of this T cell receptor beta chain was carried out in a study of blood T cell repertoires in COVID-19. Repertoires were generated with immunoSEQ multiplex PCR, while TCRdb's copy carries only in-frame clones and drops some. The table has some 350,000 clones, around 87% seen once. Clinical histories supplied by participants themselves formed the basis of cohort assignment. Trimming shortened V by 0 bases and J by 4 bases, and 7 bases separated the two germline ends. The germline V gene has CDR1 LGHDT and CDR2 YNNKEL (reference sequence). The CDR3 length is 13 residues. The chain carries TRBV3-1 (or the pseudogene TRBV3-2) and TRBJ2-7; weak D call: TRBD2 (6 bases). What was sequenced was PBMCs or T cells enriched from blood (not recorded which). The clonotype was recovered from a young woman who had recovered from COVID-19. CDR3 region: CASSQDGRYEQYF. The CDR3 nucleotides are TGTGCCAGCAGCCAAGATGGGAGGTACGAGCAGTACTTC.